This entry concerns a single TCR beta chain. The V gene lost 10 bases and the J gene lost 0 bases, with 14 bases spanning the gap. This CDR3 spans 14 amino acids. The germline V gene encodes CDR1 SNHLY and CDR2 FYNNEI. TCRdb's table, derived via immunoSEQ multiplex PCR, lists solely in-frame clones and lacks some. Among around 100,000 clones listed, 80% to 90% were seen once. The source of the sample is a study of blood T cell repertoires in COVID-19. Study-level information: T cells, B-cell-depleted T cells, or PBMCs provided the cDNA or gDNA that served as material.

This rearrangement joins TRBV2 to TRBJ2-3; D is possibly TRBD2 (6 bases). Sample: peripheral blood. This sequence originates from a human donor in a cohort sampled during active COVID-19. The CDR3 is CATSRTTSTDTQYF. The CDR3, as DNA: TGTGCCACTTCTCGGACTACCAGCACAGATACGCAGTATTTT.